This T cell receptor beta chain was found in a study of tumor-infiltrating lymphocytes in primary liver carcinoma. Overall study results and limits: Only about 7.5-24% of top clones showed up in all five tumor regions.

The study co-extracted DNA and RNA from 20-30 mg of unsorted bulk tissue. The study found over 85% viable tumor cells in every tumor sample. With 3 bases clipped from V and 5 bases from J, the junction kept 6 bases outside the gene matches. Germline loops: CDR1 SGHKS, CDR2 YYEKEE (reference sequence). This CDR3 has 14 amino acids. TCR beta cDNA was reverse-transcribed from 400 to 500 ng of total RNA. The reaction used a constant-region primer and ProtoScript II reverse transcriptase. Three nested multiplex PCR rounds, a slightly modified ARM-PCR method, built the TCR beta libraries. Two initial PCR rounds of about 10 cycles each paired TRBV1-TRBV30 forward primers with a C-beta reverse primer. Via MiXCR, TCRdb re-called the multiplex PCR reads, giving one row per CDR3 protein. Of about 130,000 distinct CDR3 sequences listed, roughly three fifths are singletons. This clonotype was counted at least ten times. The antigen is undetermined.

This chain uses TRBV5-5 with TRBJ2-5, with TRBD1 matching 8 bases. The clonotype was recovered from a woman between 55 and 75 years old with primary liver carcinoma and hepatitis B virus infection. Sequencing was carried out using liver tumor tissue from sampling region 3. Stated subset: tumor region T3, left-lateral pole. The CDR3 coding sequence is TGTGCCAGCAGCTACAGGGGGTCGGGGGAGACCCAGTACTTC. It specifies CASSYRGSGETQYF.